This TCR beta chain appears in the sequencing data of a study of shared clonotypes between healthy human individuals. Execution of the assay was at deep level. Original analysis: As immunoSEQ supplied junction-only sequences (without quality scores), filtering differed. Assay: immunoSEQ multiplex PCR; the TCRdb copy retains only in-frame clones and omits some. D and trimming come from the DNA, and the V and J calls and clone size come from that table. The data show some 2,100,000 clones, 85% to 95% seen once. To note about this clone: Its antigen is unidentified.

Study results and limitations: The naive CD4 repertoires of a handful of donors were compared, and about 5% of clonotypes were shared. Sharing of clonotypes among donors was expected to vary with sequencing depth.

Naivety among CD8 cells was defined by CD45RO negativity and positive CCR7 selection, thereby excluding terminally differentiated effector memory CD45RA+ cells. Sequences were obtained from naive CD8+ T cells from PBMCs. The TCR originated in a man in his late teens or twenties in good health. Some clones in this sample may be carry-over from other donors' samples.

CDR3 loop: CAISDSKGVNTGELFF. The CDR3 DNA reads TGTGCCATCAGTGACTCGAAAGGAGTTAACACCGGGGAGCTGTTTTTT. The chain employs TRBV10-3 and TRBJ2-2; D is unclear. Germline V gene sequence: CDR1 ENHRY, CDR2 SYGVKD. The germline V and J ends were trimmed by 3 bases and 2 bases, with 13 bases remaining between them. This CDR3 is built from 16 residues.